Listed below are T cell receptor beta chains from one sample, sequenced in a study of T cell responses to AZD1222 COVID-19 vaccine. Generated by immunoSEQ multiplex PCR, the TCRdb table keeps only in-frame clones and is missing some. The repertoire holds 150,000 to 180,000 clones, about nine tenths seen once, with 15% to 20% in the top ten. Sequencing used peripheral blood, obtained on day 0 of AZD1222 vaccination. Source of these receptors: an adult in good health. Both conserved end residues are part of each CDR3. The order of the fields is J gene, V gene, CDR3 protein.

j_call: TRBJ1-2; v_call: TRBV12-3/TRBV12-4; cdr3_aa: CASSLTGEGGYTF
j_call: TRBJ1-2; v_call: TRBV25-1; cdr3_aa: CASSDSPHYYGYTF
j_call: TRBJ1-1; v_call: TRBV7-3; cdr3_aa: CASSRGYHGTGNTEAFF
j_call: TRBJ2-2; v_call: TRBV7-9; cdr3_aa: CASSSTVNTGELFF
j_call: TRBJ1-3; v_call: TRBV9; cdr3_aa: CASSVDGNRAGNTIYF
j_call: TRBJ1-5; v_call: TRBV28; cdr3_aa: CASSPTGYSNQPQHF
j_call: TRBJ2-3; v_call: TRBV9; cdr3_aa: CASSVADAGGLLDTQYF
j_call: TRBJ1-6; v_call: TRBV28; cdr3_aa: CASSMRSGSSYNSPLHF
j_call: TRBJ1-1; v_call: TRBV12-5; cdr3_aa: CATRGGTGVMNTEAFF
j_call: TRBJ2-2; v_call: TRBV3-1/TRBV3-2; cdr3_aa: CAAGRYTGELFF
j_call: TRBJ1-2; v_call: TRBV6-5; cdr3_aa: CAISSSDRVSGYTF
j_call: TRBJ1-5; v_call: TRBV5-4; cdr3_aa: CASSSGSQPQHF
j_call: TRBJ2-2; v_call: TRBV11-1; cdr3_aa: CARFIDRGIWTGELFF
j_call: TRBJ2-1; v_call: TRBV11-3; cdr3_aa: CASSSYLTSGRANEQFF
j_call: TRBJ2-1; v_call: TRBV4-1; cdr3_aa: CASSQEEVYNEQFF
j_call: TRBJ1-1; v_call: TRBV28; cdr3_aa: CAIKTEGYWMNTEAFF
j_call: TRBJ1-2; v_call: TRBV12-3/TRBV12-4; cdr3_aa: CASSPTGGYGYTF
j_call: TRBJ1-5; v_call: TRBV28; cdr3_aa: CASSRTGNSNQPQHF
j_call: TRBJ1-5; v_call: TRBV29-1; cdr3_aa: CSAGRVNQPQHF
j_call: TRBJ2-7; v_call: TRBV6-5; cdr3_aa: CASCAGGFYEQYF
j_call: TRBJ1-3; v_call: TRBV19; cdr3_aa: CASSQRQGASGNTIYF
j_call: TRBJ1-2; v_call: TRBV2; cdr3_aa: CASRAPGLPIGYTF
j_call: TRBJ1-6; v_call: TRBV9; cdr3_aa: CASSAPGTGGLESPLHF
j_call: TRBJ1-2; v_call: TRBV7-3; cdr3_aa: CATPPRIPNYGYTF
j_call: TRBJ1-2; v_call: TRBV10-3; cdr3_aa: CAISESKTGNYGYTF
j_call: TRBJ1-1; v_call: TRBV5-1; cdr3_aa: CASSLGGAKGWTEAFF
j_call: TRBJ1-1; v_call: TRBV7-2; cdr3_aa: CASSLATGKATEAFF